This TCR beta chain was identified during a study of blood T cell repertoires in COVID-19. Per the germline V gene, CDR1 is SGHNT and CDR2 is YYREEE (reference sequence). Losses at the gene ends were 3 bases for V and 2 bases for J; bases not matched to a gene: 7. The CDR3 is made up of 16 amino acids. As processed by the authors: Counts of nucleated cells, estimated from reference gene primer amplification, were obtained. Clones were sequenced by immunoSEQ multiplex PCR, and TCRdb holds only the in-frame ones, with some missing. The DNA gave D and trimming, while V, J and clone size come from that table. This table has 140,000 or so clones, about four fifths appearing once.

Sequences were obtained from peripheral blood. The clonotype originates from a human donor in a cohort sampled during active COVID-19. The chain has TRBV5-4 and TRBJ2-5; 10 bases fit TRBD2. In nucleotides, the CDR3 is TGTGCCAGCAGCTCCGTGCTAGCGGGGGTACAAGAGACCCAGTACTTC. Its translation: CASSSVLAGVQETQYF.